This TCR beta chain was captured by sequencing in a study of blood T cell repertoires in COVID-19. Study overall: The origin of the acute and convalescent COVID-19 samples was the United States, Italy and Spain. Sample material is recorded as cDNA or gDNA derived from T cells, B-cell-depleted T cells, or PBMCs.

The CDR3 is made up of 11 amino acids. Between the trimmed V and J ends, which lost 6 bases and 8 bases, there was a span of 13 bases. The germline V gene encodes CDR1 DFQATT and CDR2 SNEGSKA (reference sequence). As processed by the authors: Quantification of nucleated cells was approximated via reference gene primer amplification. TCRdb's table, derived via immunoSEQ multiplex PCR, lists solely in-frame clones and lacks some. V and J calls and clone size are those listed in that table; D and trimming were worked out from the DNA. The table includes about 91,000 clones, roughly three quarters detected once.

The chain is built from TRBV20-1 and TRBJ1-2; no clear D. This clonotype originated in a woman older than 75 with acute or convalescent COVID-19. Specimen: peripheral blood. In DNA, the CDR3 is TGCAGTGCCCCACTCCTAGGAGGCTACACCTTC. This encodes CSAPLLGGYTF.